Described below is a single T cell receptor (beta chain) sequence and its context. Its target is unknown. The data were obtained in a study of CD8+ T cells in alopecia areata. At the level of the study: Each day, treated patients took oral tofacitinib twice, at 5 to 10 mg per dose. Study-wide results and caveats: Lesional scalp exceeded normal scalp in clonality, especially in alopecia totalis/universalis.

As the sequencing template, cDNA was produced by extracting RNA and reverse transcribing it. Sequencing was performed with immunoSEQ multiplex PCR; in TCRdb, only in-frame clones are kept and a portion is missing. The repertoire includes roughly 200,000 clones, around 63% of them detected once, and about 1.5% sits in the top ten. Germline-derived CDR1 and CDR2 are SQVTM and ANQGSEA. This CDR3 is 15 amino acids long. V lost 4 bases and J 5 bases, leaving 17 bases between the germline ends. Researchers gathered lesional scalp punch biopsies and peripheral blood from patients with alopecia areata. This sequence joins TRBV29-1 and TRBJ2-2; the D gene is possibly TRBD1 (6 bases). This TCR was sampled from a human donor with alopecia areata. Sequenced material: CD4+ T cells sorted from blood, taken at week 0. CDR3 in DNA: TGCAGCGTTGTGGGATCACAGGGTACGACCGGGGAGCTGTTTTTT. The encoded protein is CSVVGSQGTTGELFF.